This T cell receptor beta chain came from a study of glioma-infiltrating T cells after dendritic cell vaccination. Trimming pared 1 base from V and 2 bases from J, leaving 6 bases between. CDR1 is GTSNPN, CDR2 SVGIG, per germline (reference sequence). The CDR3 runs 13 residues. Generated by immunoSEQ multiplex PCR, the TCRdb table keeps only in-frame clones and is missing some. The sample carries about 100,000 clones, around 80% recorded once. This rearrangement joins TRBV30 to TRBJ1-5; D not resolved. The origin of this receptor is a human donor with glioblastoma. Source: blood, taken before dendritic cell vaccination. CDR3 region: CAWSADGNQPQHF. The CDR3 region has the DNA TGTGCCTGGAGTGCAGATGGCAATCAGCCCCAGCATTTT.